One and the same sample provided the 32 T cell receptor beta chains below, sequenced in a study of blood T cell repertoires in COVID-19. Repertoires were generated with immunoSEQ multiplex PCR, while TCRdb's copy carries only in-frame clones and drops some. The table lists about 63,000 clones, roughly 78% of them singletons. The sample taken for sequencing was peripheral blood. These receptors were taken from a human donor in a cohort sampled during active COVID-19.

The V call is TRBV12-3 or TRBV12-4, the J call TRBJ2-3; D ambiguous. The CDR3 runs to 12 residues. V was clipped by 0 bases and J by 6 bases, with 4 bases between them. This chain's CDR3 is CASSLARDTQYF. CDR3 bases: TGTGCCAGCAGTTTAGCGCGCGATACGCAGTATTTT.

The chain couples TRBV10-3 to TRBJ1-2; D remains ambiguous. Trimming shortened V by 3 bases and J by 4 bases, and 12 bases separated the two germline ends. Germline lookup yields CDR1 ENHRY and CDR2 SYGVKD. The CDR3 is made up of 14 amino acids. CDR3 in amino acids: CAISDRGPSYGYTF. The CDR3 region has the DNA TGTGCCATCAGTGATCGCGGCCCTTCCTATGGCTACACCTTC.

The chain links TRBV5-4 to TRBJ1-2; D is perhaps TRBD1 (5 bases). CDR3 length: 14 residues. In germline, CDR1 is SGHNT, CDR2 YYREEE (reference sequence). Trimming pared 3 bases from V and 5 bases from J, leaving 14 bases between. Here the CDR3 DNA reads TGTGCCAGCAGCTCTGAACAGGAAAGTTATGGCTACACCTTC. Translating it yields CASSSEQESYGYTF.

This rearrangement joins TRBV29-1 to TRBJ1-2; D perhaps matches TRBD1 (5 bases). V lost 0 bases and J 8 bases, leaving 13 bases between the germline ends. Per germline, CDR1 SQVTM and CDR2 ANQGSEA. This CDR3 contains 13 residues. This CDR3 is CSVEDLVRGGYTF. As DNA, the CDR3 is TGCAGCGTTGAAGATCTGGTTCGGGGGGGCTACACCTTC.

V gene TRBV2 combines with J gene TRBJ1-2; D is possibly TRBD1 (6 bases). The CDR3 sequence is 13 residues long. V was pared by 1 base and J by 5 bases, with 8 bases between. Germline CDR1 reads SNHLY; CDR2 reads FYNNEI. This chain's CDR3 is CASSEETGYGYTF. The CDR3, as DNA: TGTGCCAGCAGTGAAGAAACAGGGTATGGCTACACCTTC.

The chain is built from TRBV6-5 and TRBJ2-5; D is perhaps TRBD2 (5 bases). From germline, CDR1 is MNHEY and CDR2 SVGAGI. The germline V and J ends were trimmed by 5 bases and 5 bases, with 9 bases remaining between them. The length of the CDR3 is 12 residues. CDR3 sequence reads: CASSRGVETQYF. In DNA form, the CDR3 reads TGTGCCAGCAGTCGGGGTGTGGAGACCCAGTACTTC.

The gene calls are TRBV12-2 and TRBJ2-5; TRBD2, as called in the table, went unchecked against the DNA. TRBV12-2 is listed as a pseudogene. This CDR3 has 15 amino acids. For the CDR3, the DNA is TGTGCAAGTCGTAGCCAGCGGGAGCGGGGAGAGACCCAGTACTTC. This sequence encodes CASRSQRERGETQYF.

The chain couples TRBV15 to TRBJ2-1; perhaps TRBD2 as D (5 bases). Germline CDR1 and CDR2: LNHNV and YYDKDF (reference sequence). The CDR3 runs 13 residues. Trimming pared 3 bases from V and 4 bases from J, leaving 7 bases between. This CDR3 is CATSSGKYNEQFF. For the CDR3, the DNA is TGTGCCACCAGCAGCGGGAAGTACAATGAGCAGTTCTTC.

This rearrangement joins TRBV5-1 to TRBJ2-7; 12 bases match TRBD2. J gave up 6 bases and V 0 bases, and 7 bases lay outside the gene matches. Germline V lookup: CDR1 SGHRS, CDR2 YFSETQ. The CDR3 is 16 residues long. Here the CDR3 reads CASSLELAGGSAEQYF. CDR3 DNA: TGCGCCAGCAGCTTGGAACTAGCGGGGGGATCCGCCGAGCAGTACTTC.

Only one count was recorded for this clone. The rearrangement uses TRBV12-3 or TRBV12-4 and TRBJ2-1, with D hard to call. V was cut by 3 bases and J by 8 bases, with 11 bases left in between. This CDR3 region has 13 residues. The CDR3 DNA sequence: TGTGCCAGCAGTTTCCCTTACGGAGATGAGCAGTTCTTC. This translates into CASSFPYGDEQFF.

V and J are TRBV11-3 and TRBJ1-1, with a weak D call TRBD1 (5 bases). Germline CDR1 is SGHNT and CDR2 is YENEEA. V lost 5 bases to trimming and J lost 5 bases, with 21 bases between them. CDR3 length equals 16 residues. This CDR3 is CASSLSPGLQGTEAFF. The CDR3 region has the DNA TGTGCCAGCAGCCTCTCCCCGGGACTTCAAGGGACTGAAGCTTTCTTT.

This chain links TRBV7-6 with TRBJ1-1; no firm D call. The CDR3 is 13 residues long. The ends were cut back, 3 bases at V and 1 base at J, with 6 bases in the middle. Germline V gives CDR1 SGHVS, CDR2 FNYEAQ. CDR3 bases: TGTGCCAGCAGCTTTAACAGGAACACTGAAGCTTTCTTT. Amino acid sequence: CASSFNRNTEAFF.

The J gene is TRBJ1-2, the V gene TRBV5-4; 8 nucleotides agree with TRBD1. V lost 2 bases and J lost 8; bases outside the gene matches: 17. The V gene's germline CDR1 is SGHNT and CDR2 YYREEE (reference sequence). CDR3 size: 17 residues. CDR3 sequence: CASSLAGGVRSEGGYTF. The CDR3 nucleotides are TGTGCCAGCAGCTTAGCAGGGGGCGTCAGGAGTGAGGGGGGCTACACCTTC.

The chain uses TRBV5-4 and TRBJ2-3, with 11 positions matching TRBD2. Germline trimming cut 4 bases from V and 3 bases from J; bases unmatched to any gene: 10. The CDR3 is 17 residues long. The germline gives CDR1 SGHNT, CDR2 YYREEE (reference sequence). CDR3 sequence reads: CASSPGLAGRGTDTQYF. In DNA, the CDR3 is TGTGCCAGCAGCCCCGGACTAGCGGGTCGAGGGACAGATACGCAGTATTTT.

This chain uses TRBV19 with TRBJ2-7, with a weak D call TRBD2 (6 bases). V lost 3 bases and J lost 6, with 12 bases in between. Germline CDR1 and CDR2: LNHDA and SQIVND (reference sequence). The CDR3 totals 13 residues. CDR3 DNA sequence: TGTGCCAGTAGTATTGGCCTAGCGACCGAGCAGTACTTC. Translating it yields CASSIGLATEQYF.

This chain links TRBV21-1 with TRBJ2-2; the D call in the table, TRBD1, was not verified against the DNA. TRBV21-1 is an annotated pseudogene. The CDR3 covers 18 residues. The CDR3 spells CASSKGGRTEANTGELFF. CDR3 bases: TGTGCCAGCAGCAAAGGGGGGCGGACAGAAGCGAACACCGGGGAGCTGTTTTTT.

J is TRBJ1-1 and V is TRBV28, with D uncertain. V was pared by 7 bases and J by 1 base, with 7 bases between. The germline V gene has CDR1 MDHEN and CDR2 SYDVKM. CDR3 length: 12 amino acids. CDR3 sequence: CASMVRNTEAFF. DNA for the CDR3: TGTGCCAGCATGGTGAGGAACACTGAAGCTTTCTTT.

CDR3 sequence reads: CASSPPEDFSFNEQFF. CDR3 in DNA: TGCGCCAGCAGCCCACCAGAGGATTTCTCCTTTAATGAGCAGTTCTTC. V gene TRBV5-1 combines with J gene TRBJ2-1; no firm D call. Germline loops: CDR1 SGHRS, CDR2 YFSETQ. The CDR3 runs 16 residues. V dropped 4 bases and J dropped 7 bases, with 21 bases sitting between them. Full variable domain (missing parts from reference TRBV5-1 and TRBJ2-1): KAGVTQTPRYLIKTRGQQVTLSCSPISGHRSVSWYQQTPGQGLQFLFEYFSETQRNKGNFPGRFSGRQFSNSRSEMNVSTLELGDSALYLCASSPPEDFSFNEQFFGPGTRLTVL.

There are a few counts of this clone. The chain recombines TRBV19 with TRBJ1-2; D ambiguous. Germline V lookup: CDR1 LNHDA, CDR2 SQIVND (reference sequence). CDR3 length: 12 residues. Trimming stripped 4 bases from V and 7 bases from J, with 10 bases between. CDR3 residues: CASSRAELGYTF. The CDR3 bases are TGTGCCAGTAGTAGGGCAGAACTTGGCTACACCTTC.

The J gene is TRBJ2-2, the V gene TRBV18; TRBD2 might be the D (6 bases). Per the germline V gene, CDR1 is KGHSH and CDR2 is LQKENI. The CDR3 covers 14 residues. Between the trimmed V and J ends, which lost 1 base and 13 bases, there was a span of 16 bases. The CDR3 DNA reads TGTGCCAGCTCACCACAGAGGGACGCGGGAAGGCTGTTTTTT. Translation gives CASSPQRDAGRLFF.

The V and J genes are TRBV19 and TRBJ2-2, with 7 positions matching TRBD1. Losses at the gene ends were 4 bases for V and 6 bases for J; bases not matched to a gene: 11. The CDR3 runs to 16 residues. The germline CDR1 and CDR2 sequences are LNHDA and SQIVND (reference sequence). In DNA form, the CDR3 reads TGTGCCAGTAGTAAGACAGGGTTTTCGTTTTCCGGGGAGCTGTTTTTT. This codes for CASSKTGFSFSGELFF.

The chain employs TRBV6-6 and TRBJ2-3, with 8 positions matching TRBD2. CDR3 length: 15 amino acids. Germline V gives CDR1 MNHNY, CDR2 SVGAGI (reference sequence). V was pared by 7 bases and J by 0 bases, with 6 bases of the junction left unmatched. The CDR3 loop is CASTQAGASTDTQYF. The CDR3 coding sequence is TGTGCCAGCACTCAAGCGGGAGCTAGCACAGATACGCAGTATTTT.

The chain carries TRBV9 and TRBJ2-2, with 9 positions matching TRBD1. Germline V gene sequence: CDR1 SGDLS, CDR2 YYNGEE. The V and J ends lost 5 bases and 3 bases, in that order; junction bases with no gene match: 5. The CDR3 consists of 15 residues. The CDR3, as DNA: TGTGCCAGCAGAGTCGGGACAGGGCACACCGGGGAGCTGTTTTTT. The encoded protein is CASRVGTGHTGELFF.

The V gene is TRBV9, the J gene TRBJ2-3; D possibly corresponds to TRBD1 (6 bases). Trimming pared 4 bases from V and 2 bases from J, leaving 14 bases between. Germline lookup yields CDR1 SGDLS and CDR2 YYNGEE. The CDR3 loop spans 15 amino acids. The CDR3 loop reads CASSSLDRYTDTQYF. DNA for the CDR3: TGTGCCAGCAGCTCGCTAGACAGGTACACAGATACGCAGTATTTT. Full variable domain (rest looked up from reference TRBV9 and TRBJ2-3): DSGVTQTPKHLITATGQRVTLRCSPRSGDLSVYWYQQSLDQGLQFLIQYYNGEERAKGNILERFSAQQFPDLHSELNLSSLELGDSALYFCASSSLDRYTDTQYFGPGTRLTVL.

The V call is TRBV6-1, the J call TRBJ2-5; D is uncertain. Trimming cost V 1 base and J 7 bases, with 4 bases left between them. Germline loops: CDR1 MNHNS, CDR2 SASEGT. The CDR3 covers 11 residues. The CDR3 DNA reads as TGTGCCAGCAGTGAAGTATGGACCCAGTACTTC. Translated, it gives CASSEVWTQYF.

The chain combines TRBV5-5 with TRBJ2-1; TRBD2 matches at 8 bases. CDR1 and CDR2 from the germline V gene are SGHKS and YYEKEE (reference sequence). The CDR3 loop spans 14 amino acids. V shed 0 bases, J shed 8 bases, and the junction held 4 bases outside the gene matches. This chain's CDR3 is CASSLEAGAHEQFF. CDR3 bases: TGTGCCAGCAGCTTGGAAGCGGGAGCCCATGAGCAGTTCTTC.

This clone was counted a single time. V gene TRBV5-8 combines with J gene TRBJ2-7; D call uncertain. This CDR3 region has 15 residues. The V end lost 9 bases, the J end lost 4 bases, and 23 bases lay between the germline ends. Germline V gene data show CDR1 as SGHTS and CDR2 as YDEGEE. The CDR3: CATLGVLISPYEQYF. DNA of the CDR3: TGTGCCACCCTTGGAGTCCTAATCTCGCCTTACGAGCAGTACTTC.

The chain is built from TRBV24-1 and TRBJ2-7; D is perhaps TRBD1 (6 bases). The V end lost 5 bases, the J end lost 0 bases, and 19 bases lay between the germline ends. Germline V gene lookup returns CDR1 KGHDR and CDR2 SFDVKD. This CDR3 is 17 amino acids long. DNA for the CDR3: TGTGCCACCAGTGGGGGGCGTGGGGGCTTCGACTCCTACGAGCAGTACTTC. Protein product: CATSGGRGGFDSYEQYF.

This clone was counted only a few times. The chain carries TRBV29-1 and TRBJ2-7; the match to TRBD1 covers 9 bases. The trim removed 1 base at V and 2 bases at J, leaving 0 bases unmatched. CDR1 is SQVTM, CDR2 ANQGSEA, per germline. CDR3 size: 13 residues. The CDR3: CSVEGQGAYEQYF. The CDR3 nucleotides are TGCAGCGTTGAAGGACAGGGGGCCTACGAGCAGTACTTC.

The DNA for the CDR3 is TGTGCCAGCAGCACAGAAGATAACACTGAAGCTTTCTTT. Protein: CASSTEDNTEAFF. The chain uses TRBV4-2 and TRBJ1-1; no clear D gene. The CDR3 loop spans 13 amino acids. Germline V CDR1 and CDR2: LGHNA, YNFKEQ. V lost 5 bases and J 2 bases, leaving 9 bases between the germline ends.

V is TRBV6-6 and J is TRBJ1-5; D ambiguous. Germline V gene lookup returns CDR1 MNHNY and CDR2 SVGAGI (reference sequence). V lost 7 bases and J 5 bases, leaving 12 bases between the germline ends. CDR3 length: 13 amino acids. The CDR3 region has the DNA TGTGCCAGCATCACCGGGGTGGATCAGCCCCAGCATTTT. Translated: CASITGVDQPQHF.

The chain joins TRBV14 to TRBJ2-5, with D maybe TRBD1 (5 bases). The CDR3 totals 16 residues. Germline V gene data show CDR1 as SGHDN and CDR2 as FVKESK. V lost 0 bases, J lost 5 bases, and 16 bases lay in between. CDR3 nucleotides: TGTGCCAGCAGCCAAGATCTACCAGGGCCTGGGGAGACCCAGTACTTC. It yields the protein CASSQDLPGPGETQYF.